These 23 T cell receptor beta chains originate from one sample sequenced in a study of blood T cell repertoires in COVID-19. Assay: immunoSEQ multiplex PCR; the TCRdb copy retains only in-frame clones and omits some. The sample comprises a few hundred thousand clones, 85% of which are singletons, and about 6.2% rests with the top ten. Specimen: PBMCs or T cells enriched from blood (not recorded which). The receptor source for this set is a woman aged 45 to 65 who had been exposed to COVID-19.

The chain combines TRBV10-3 with TRBJ1-4; no clear D. This CDR3 is built from 16 residues. Trimming stripped 6 bases from V and 3 bases from J, with 17 bases between. Germline loops: CDR1 ENHRY, CDR2 SYGVKD. CDR3 region: CAISETLRSANEKLFF. DNA of the CDR3: TGTGCCATCAGCGAAACCCTTCGGAGCGCTAATGAAAAACTGTTTTTT.

The V and J genes are TRBV6-5 and TRBJ2-1, with 9 bases aligning to TRBD1. Germline CDR1 is MNHEY and CDR2 is SVGAGI. The V and J ends lost 7 bases and 7 bases, in that order; junction bases with no gene match: 11. The CDR3 is 15 amino acids. CDR3 loop: CASTPTGQGRNEQFF. Written as DNA, the CDR3 is TGTGCCAGCACTCCGACGGGACAGGGTAGGAATGAGCAGTTCTTC.

V usage is TRBV10-3 and J usage is TRBJ1-1, with a tentative D call TRBD1 (6 bases). The germline V gene has CDR1 ENHRY and CDR2 SYGVKD. There are 14 residues in the CDR3. The germline V and J ends were trimmed by 2 bases and 3 bases, with 10 bases remaining between them. The CDR3 sequence is CAISEGTHYTEAFF. The DNA for the CDR3 is TGTGCCATCAGTGAGGGGACACATTACACTGAAGCTTTCTTT.

This chain uses TRBV7-9 with TRBJ1-1; no firm D call. The V end lost 3 bases, the J end lost 1 base, and 3 bases lay between the germline ends. The CDR3 runs to 12 residues. Germline V lookup: CDR1 SEHNR, CDR2 FQNEAQ (reference sequence). This CDR3 reads CASSFRNTEAFF. As DNA, the CDR3 is TGTGCCAGCAGCTTCAGGAACACTGAAGCTTTCTTT.

The chain has TRBV6-5 and TRBJ1-1, with unresolved D. The CDR3 is 11 residues long. The germline V and J ends were trimmed by 8 bases and 7 bases, with 11 bases remaining between them. From germline, CDR1 is MNHEY and CDR2 SVGAGI. CDR3 in amino acids: CASFPSREAFF. The CDR3 region has the DNA TGTGCCAGCTTTCCAAGCCGTGAAGCTTTCTTT.

The chain has TRBV3-1 (or the pseudogene TRBV3-2) and TRBJ2-1; a possible D gene is TRBD1 (5 bases). Germline loops: CDR1 LGHDT, CDR2 YNNKEL (reference sequence). Trimming took 8 bases from V and 4 from J, leaving 18 bases between them. The CDR3 covers 15 residues. The CDR3 is CASSLVKGAYNEQFF. CDR3 DNA: TGTGCCAGCTCCCTGGTGAAAGGGGCGTACAATGAGCAGTTCTTC.

The chain links TRBV5-8 to TRBJ2-3; 8 nucleotides agree with TRBD2. J gave up 5 bases and V 0 bases, and 8 bases lay outside the gene matches. The CDR3 has 16 residues. CDR1 is SGHTS and CDR2 is YDEGEE in the germline V gene. CDR3 sequence reads: CASSLAWRGVKDTQYF. The CDR3 bases are TGTGCCAGCAGCTTGGCCTGGCGGGGGGTTAAAGATACGCAGTATTTT.

Only one count was recorded for this clone. This sequence joins TRBV19 and TRBJ1-2, with 8 bases lining up with TRBD1. Per germline, CDR1 LNHDA and CDR2 SQIVND (reference sequence). Germline trimming cut 3 bases from V and 4 bases from J; bases unmatched to any gene: 1. The CDR3 covers 13 residues. CDR3: CASSITGGYGYTF. The CDR3 region has the DNA TGTGCCAGTAGTATCACAGGGGGCTATGGCTACACCTTC.

This rearrangement joins TRBV19 to TRBJ1-4; 9 nucleotides align to TRBD1. The length of the CDR3 is 15 residues. V was pared by 4 bases and J by 3 bases, with 3 bases of the junction left unmatched. Germline CDR1 is LNHDA and CDR2 is SQIVND (reference sequence). CDR3 DNA: TGTGCCAGTAGTAAGGGACAGGGTGCTAATGAAAAACTGTTTTTT. As protein: CASSKGQGANEKLFF.

V and J are TRBV15 and TRBJ2-3; 9 bases are a match to TRBD1. This CDR3 spans 13 amino acids. V was pared by 9 bases and J by 4 bases, with 5 bases of the junction left unmatched. The germline gives CDR1 LNHNV, CDR2 YYDKDF (reference sequence). CDR3 DNA sequence: TGTGCCACTCGACAGGGGGGGGCAGATACGCAGTATTTT. This gives the protein CATRQGGADTQYF.

The rearrangement links TRBV10-2 to TRBJ1-6, with TRBD1 identical over 8 bases. CDR1 is WSHSY and CDR2 is SAAADI in the germline V gene. The CDR3 is made up of 14 amino acids. Trimming removed 6 bases from V and 5 bases from J; junction bases left unmatched: 3. The CDR3 nucleotides read TGCGCCAGCAGACAGGGGGAAAATAATTCACCCCTCCACTTT. Residues: CASRQGENNSPLHF.

This rearrangement joins TRBV10-2 to TRBJ2-1, with D unclear. V gave up 5 bases and J gave up 3 bases, with 5 bases separating them. CDR3 length: 12 amino acids. Looked up from germline, CDR1 is WSHSY and CDR2 is SAAADI. CDR3 nucleotides: TGCGCCAGCAGTCGTCTCTACAATGAGCAGTTCTTC. As protein: CASSRLYNEQFF.

The gene calls are TRBV3-1 (or the pseudogene TRBV3-2) and TRBJ2-7; TRBD2 is a possible D gene (5 bases). The germline CDR1 and CDR2 sequences are LGHDT and YNNKEL (reference sequence). V was cut by 0 bases and J by 7 bases, with 16 bases left in between. This CDR3 has 15 amino acids. Here the CDR3 DNA reads TGTGCCAGCAGCCAAGAAGCTATCACCCCGGGAGAGCAGTACTTC. Encoded protein: CASSQEAITPGEQYF.

The chain recombines TRBV30 with TRBJ2-3, with 8 nucleotides matching TRBD2. V was clipped by 4 bases and J by 4 bases; unmatched bases: 13. The CDR3 is 16 amino acids. Germline V gene lookup returns CDR1 GTSNPN and CDR2 SVGIG (reference sequence). CDR3 nucleotide sequence: TGTGCCTGGACGCGGGGGGAACTCTTTGGTGCAGATACGCAGTATTTT. Its translation is CAWTRGELFGADTQYF.

The rearrangement links TRBV28 to TRBJ1-1; tentatively, D is TRBD1 (5 bases). CDR1 is MDHEN, CDR2 SYDVKM, per germline. CDR3 size: 14 residues. V lost 6 bases and J lost 5, with 16 bases in between. The CDR3: CASSSVWGGTEAFF. CDR3 in DNA: TGTGCCAGCAGCTCCGTATGGGGGGGGACTGAAGCTTTCTTT.

In its sample, this clone was seen a few times. CDR3 bases: TGTGCCAGCAGCTTTAGAGAGAGTGGACAGGGACGGAGCGAGCAGTACTTC. This gives the protein CASSFRESGQGRSEQYF. V usage is TRBV7-8 and J usage is TRBJ2-7; 8 bases are a match to TRBD1. The germline V gene has CDR1 SGHVS and CDR2 FQNEAQ. Losses at the gene ends were 3 bases for V and 6 bases for J; bases not matched to a gene: 16. CDR3 size: 17 residues.

This chain connects TRBV2 to TRBJ1-1, with a possible D match to TRBD1 (6 bases). The CDR3 runs to 14 residues. CDR1 SNHLY and CDR2 FYNNEI come from the germline V gene. Deletions cut 4 bases from V and 6 bases from J, with 15 bases between. The chain's CDR3 is CASSANRAGAEAFF. The CDR3 DNA reads TGTGCCAGCAGTGCAAACAGGGCAGGGGCTGAAGCTTTCTTT.

CDR3 amino acids: CASSVSGGPYNEQFF. CDR3 in DNA: TGTGCCAGCAGCGTTAGCGGGGGGCCTTACAATGAGCAGTTCTTC. The chain uses TRBV9 and TRBJ2-1; 10 bases line up with TRBD2. The V gene's germline CDR1 is SGDLS and CDR2 YYNGEE. After removal of 2 bases from V and 4 bases from J, the junction contained 3 bases not matched to a gene. CDR3 length: 15 residues.

The chain links TRBV18 to TRBJ2-2; 9 bases are shared with TRBD2. V shed 4 bases and J 0 bases; nucleotides not matched to a gene: 3. Germline CDR1 KGHSH, CDR2 LQKENI. The CDR3 contains 16 residues. CDR3 sequence reads: CASSLAGASNTGELFF. The CDR3 DNA sequence: TGTGCCAGCTCACTAGCGGGGGCTTCGAACACCGGGGAGCTGTTTTTT.

V and J are TRBV28 and TRBJ2-7; 7 bases agree with TRBD1. This CDR3 comprises 15 residues. Per germline, CDR1 MDHEN and CDR2 SYDVKM. V lost 4 bases and J lost 5; bases outside the gene matches: 11. CDR3 DNA: TGTGCCAGCAGTTCCCGGGCACAGGGGATCGACGAGCAGTACTTC. Protein: CASSSRAQGIDEQYF.

V gene TRBV24-1 combines with J gene TRBJ2-2; 7 positions match TRBD2. V shed 4 bases, J shed 6 bases, and the junction held 10 bases outside the gene matches. The CDR3 runs 16 residues. Germline V lookup: CDR1 KGHDR, CDR2 SFDVKD. The CDR3 here is CATSERGVSLAGELFF. CDR3 coding DNA: TGTGCCACCAGTGAACGGGGGGTCTCACTGGCCGGGGAGCTGTTTTTT.

V gene TRBV18 combines with J gene TRBJ1-2, with 8 bases aligning to TRBD1. The CDR3 length is 17 residues. V lost 3 bases to trimming and J lost 7 bases; unmatched junction nucleotides: 16. CDR1 KGHSH and CDR2 LQKENI come from the germline V gene. CDR3 residues: CASSPLPGQDLFRGYTF. The CDR3 nucleotides are TGTGCCAGCTCACCGCTTCCGGGACAGGATCTTTTCCGTGGCTACACCTTC.

CDR3 DNA: TGTGCCAGCAGCCATGAGGGGAGGAACTACGAGCAGTACTTC. This gives the protein CASSHEGRNYEQYF. J is TRBJ2-7 and V is TRBV11-2; tentative D call: TRBD2 (6 bases). The CDR3 length is 14 residues. The V end lost 5 bases, the J end lost 3 bases, and 14 bases lay between the germline ends. CDR1 SGHAT and CDR2 FQNNGV come from the germline V gene.